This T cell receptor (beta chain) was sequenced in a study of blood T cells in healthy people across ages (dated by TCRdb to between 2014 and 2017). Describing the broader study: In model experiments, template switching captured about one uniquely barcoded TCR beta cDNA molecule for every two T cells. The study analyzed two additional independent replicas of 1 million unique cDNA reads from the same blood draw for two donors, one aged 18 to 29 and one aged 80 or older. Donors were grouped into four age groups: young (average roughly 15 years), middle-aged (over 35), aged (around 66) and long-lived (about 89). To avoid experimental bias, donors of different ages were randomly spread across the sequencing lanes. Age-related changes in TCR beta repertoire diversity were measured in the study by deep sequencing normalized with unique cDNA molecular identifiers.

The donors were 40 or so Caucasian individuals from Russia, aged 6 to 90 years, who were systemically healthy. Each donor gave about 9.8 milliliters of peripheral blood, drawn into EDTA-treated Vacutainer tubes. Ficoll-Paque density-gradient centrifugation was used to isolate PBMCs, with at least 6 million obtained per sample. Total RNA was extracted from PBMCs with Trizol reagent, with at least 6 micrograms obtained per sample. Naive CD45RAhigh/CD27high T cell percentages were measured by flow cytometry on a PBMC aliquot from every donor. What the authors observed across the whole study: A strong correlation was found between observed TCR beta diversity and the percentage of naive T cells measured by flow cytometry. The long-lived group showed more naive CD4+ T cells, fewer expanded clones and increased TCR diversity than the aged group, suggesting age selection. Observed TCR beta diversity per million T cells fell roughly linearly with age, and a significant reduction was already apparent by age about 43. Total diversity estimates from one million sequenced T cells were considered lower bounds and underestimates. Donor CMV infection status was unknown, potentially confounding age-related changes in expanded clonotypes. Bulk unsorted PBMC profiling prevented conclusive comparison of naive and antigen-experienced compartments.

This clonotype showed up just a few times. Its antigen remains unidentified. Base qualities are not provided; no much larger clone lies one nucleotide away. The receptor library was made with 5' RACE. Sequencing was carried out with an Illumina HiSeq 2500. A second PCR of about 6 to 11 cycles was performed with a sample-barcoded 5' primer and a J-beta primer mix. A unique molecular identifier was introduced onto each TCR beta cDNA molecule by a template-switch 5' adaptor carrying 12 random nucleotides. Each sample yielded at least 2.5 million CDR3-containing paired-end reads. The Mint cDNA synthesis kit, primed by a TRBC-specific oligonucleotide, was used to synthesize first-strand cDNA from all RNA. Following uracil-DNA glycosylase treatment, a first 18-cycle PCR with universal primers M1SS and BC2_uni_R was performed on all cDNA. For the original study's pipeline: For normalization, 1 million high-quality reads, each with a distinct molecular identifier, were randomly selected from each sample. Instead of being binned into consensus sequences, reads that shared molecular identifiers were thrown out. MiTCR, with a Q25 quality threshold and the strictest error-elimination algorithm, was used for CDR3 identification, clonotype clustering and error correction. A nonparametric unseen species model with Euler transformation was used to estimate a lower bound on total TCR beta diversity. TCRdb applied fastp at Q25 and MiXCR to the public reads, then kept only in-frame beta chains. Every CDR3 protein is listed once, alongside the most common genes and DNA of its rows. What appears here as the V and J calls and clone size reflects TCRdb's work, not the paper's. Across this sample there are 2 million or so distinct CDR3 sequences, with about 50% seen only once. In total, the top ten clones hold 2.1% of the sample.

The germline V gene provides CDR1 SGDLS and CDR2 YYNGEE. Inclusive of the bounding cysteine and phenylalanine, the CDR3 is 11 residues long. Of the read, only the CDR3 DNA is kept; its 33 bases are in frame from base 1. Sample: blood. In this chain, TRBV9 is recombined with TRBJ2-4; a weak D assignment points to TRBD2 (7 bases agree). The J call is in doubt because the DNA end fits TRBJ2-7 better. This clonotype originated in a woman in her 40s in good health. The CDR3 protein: CASGGAGEQYF. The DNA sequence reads TGTGCCAGCGGGGGGGCTGGCGAGCAGTACTTC.